Each of the 13 T cell receptor beta chains below was sequenced from the same sample in a study of blood T cell repertoires in COVID-19. Only in-frame clones appear in the TCRdb table, and some are missing; sequencing was by immunoSEQ multiplex PCR. This table has about 240,000 clones, about nine tenths appearing once. Sequenced: peripheral blood. Receptor source: a man between 60 and 70 years old who had recovered from COVID-19.

The chain is built from TRBV11-3 and TRBJ2-2; D is unresolved. There are 13 residues in the CDR3. The V gene's germline CDR1 is SGHNT and CDR2 YENEEA. V lost 2 bases and J 3 bases, leaving 4 bases between the germline ends. This CDR3 reads CASSLFDTGELFF. Written as DNA, the CDR3 is TGTGCCAGCAGCTTATTCGACACCGGGGAGCTGTTTTTT.

The CDR3 bases are TGTGCCAGCAGCCAAGTGGGGCGGGATCAGTACTTC. This translates into CASSQVGRDQYF. The chain recombines TRBV3-1 (or the pseudogene TRBV3-2) with TRBJ2-5; TRBD2 is a possible D gene (6 bases). This CDR3 spans 12 amino acids. Trimming removed 1 base at V and 11 bases at J, with 11 bases between. The germline V gene encodes CDR1 LGHDT and CDR2 YNNKEL (reference sequence).

The rearrangement joins TRBV6-5 to TRBJ2-1; D not resolved. This CDR3 is built from 11 residues. Germline loops: CDR1 MNHEY, CDR2 SVGAGI. V gave up 7 bases and J gave up 6 bases, with 7 bases separating them. Written as DNA, the CDR3 is TGTGCCAGCATACGGTCCAATGAGCAGTTCTTC. This sequence encodes CASIRSNEQFF.

The chain has TRBV3-1 (or the pseudogene TRBV3-2) and TRBJ2-6; 9 bases are shared with TRBD2. Germline V CDR1 and CDR2: LGHDT, YNNKEL (reference sequence). The CDR3 is 18 amino acids. Trimming took 4 bases from V and 0 from J; bases not matched to a gene: 7. CDR3 bases: TGTGCCAGCAGCCCGTCTGGGACTAGCATCTCTGGGGCCAACGTCCTGACTTTC. This encodes CASSPSGTSISGANVLTF.

The chain uses TRBV19 and TRBJ2-2; 7 bases are a match to TRBD1. V lost 1 base, J lost 0 bases, and 5 bases stayed unmatched. The CDR3 totals 17 residues. Per germline, CDR1 LNHDA and CDR2 SQIVND (reference sequence). CDR3 loop: CASSIGTGTSNTGELFF. CDR3 DNA sequence: TGTGCCAGTAGTATAGGGACAGGAACATCGAACACCGGGGAGCTGTTTTTT.

The chain joins TRBV24-1 to TRBJ1-6, with a possible D match to TRBD1 (6 bases). This CDR3 has 15 residues. In germline, CDR1 is KGHDR, CDR2 SFDVKD. With 9 bases removed from V and 5 bases from J, the gap between germline ends came to 16 bases. The CDR3 region has the DNA TGTGCCACCCCCCGGCAGGCAGGGGATAATTCACCCCTCCACTTT. Translated: CATPRQAGDNSPLHF.

The chain has TRBV3-1 (or the pseudogene TRBV3-2) and TRBJ2-1; 9 bases fit TRBD2. With V trimmed by 2 bases and J by 4 bases, 6 bases remained unmatched. Germline V gives CDR1 LGHDT, CDR2 YNNKEL (reference sequence). CDR3 length equals 16 residues. In nucleotides, the CDR3 is TGTGCCAGCAGCCAACGTAGCGGGGGAGGGTACAATGAGCAGTTCTTC. This encodes CASSQRSGGGYNEQFF.

This sequence joins TRBV5-1 and TRBJ2-3; 14 bases match TRBD2. This CDR3 has 17 amino acids. Losses at the gene ends were 0 bases for V and 3 bases for J; bases not matched to a gene: 3. CDR1 and CDR2 from the germline V gene are SGHRS and YFSETQ. The CDR3 nucleotides read TGCGCCAGCAGCTTGGGACTAGCGGGGGGGCTTACAGATACGCAGTATTTT. It encodes CASSLGLAGGLTDTQYF. Full variable domain (rest looked up from reference TRBV5-1 and TRBJ2-3): KAGVTQTPRYLIKTRGQQVTLSCSPISGHRSVSWYQQTPGQGLQFLFEYFSETQRNKGNFPGRFSGRQFSNSRSEMNVSTLELGDSALYLCASSLGLAGGLTDTQYFGPGTRLTVL.

The chain employs TRBV2 and TRBJ2-2, with 10 nucleotides matching TRBD2. This CDR3 has 15 amino acids. V trimming: 10 bases; J trimming: 4 bases; junction bases outside the gene matches: 9. Per germline, CDR1 SNHLY and CDR2 FYNNEI. The CDR3 DNA sequence: TGTGCCACCAAGGCACTAGCGGGGATCACCGGGGAGCTGTTTTTT. Protein: CATKALAGITGELFF.

The J gene is TRBJ2-3, the V gene TRBV24-1; D is undetermined. The V end was cut by 0 bases, the J end by 6 bases, with 9 bases between. In germline, CDR1 is KGHDR, CDR2 SFDVKD. This CDR3 comprises 14 residues. The CDR3 coding sequence is TGTGCCACCAGTGATTTGCCTCTTTCCGATACGCAGTATTTT. As protein: CATSDLPLSDTQYF.

The chain joins TRBV6-5 to TRBJ1-2; TRBD1 aligns across 7 bases. J was trimmed by 7 bases and V by 6 bases; bases with no gene match: 8. Germline V gene lookup returns CDR1 MNHEY and CDR2 SVGAGI. CDR3 size: 13 residues. The CDR3: CASRMEGARGYTF. CDR3 DNA: TGTGCCAGCAGAATGGAGGGGGCGCGTGGCTACACCTTC.

This sequence joins TRBV2 and TRBJ2-5; D is perhaps TRBD1 (5 bases). V lost 8 bases to trimming and J lost 4 bases, with 17 bases between them. CDR1 and CDR2 from the germline V gene are SNHLY and FYNNEI. This CDR3 spans 14 amino acids. In DNA, the CDR3 is TGTGCCAGCGAGAGACAGAGTTCCCCAGAGACCCAGTACTTC. This codes for CASERQSSPETQYF. The full variable domain, rest sourced from reference TRBV2 and TRBJ2-5, is EPEVTQTPSHQVTQMGQEVILRCVPISNHLYFYWYRQILGQKVEFLVSFYNNEISEKSEIFDDQFSVERPDGSNFTLKIRSTKLEDSAMYFCASERQSSPETQYFGPGTRLLVL.

This chain joins TRBV10-3 and TRBJ1-2; D ambiguous. The length of the CDR3 is 11 residues. Trimming removed 3 bases at V and 6 bases at J, with 5 bases between. CDR1 ENHRY and CDR2 SYGVKD come from the germline V gene. The DNA of the CDR3 is TGTGCCATCAGTGATCCGGATGGCTACACCTTC. Its protein is CAISDPDGYTF.